This TCR beta chain was found in a study of T cells in localized non-small cell lung cancer. Study-wide results and caveats: A median of roughly 50 of the top 100 tumor clones appeared in adjacent lung, which was paired and uninvolved. Sequencing covered just one tumor region, so heterogeneity cannot be ruled out.

This clone was counted only a few times. The target antigen is unknown. Germline lookup yields CDR1 MNHGY and CDR2 SAAAGT. V lost 4 bases and J 3 bases, leaving 6 bases between the germline ends. There are 12 residues in the CDR3. Sequenced by immunoSEQ multiplex PCR; TCRdb stores in-frame clones only, minus some. The table includes around 3,100 clones, roughly 24% detected once. The genes are TRBV6-8 and TRBJ1-1; no clear D. Sample: lung tumor tissue, taken before any cancer treatment. The clonotype originates from a man aged 35 to 69 with stage II squamous cell lung carcinoma. CDR3 loop: CASSSVDTEAFF. The CDR3 DNA reads TGTGCCAGCAGTTCCGTGGACACTGAAGCTTTCTTT.